This T cell receptor (beta chain) was identified in a study of radiotherapy plus CTLA-4 blockade in lung cancer. Across the whole study: Objective responses emerged in under 20% of patients, and around 30% attained disease control.

Looked up from germline, CDR1 is SGHRS and CDR2 is YFSETQ. Trimming took 0 bases from V and 5 from J, leaving 11 bases between them. CDR3 length: 15 residues. Study-level points and caveats: Tumor-derived TCR clones expanded in blood after radiotherapy plus ipilimumab.

Only in-frame clones appear in the TCRdb table, and some are missing; sequencing was by immunoSEQ multiplex PCR. This sample yields 81,000 or so clones, of which around 84% are seen a single time; about 1% belongs to the top ten. This clone occurred a few times. Its antigen is still unknown. The sequence came from a human donor with non-small cell lung cancer who had stable disease on radiotherapy plus ipilimumab. Material: peripheral blood, obtained from a patient treated with radiotherapy plus ipilimumab. This chain uses TRBV5-1 with TRBJ2-2; no definite D call. The CDR3 sequence: CASSLESRRTGELFF. CDR3 bases: TGCGCCAGCAGCTTGGAGTCTAGACGGACCGGGGAGCTGTTTTTT.